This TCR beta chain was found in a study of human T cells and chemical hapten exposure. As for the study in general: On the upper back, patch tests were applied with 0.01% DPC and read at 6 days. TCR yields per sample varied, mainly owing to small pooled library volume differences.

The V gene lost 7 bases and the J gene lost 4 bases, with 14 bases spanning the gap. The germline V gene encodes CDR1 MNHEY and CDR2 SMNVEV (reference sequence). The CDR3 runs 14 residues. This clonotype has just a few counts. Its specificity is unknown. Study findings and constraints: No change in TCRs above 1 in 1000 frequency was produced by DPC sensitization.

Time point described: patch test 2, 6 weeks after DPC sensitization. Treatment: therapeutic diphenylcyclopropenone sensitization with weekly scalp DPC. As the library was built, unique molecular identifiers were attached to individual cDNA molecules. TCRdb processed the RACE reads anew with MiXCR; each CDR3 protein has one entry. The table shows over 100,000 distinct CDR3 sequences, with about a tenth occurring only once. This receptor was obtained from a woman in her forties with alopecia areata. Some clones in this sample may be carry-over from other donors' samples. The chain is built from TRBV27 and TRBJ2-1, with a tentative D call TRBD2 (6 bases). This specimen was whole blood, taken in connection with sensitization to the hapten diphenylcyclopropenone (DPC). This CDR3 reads CASTPPGGYNEQFF. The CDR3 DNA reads TGTGCCAGCACTCCCCCCGGGGGATACAATGAGCAGTTCTTC.